A single T cell receptor beta chain is shown here with its context. This receptor's antigen is unknown. No base qualities exist here, and no much larger clone lies one base off it. These data originate in a study of T cell responses to AZD1222 COVID-19 vaccine (dated by TCRdb to the early 2020s). Context from the whole study: TCR sequencing was performed for 230 to 250 trial participants, of whom about 210 were given two doses of AZD1222 and about 25 were given two doses of MenACWY control vaccine. Enrollment into the trials was organized by age into subgroups of 18-55, 56-69 and 70-plus years, and those subgroups contained about 160, 30 and 59 TCR-sequenced participants, respectively. The full study reports these points: Conclusions about previously exposed vaccinees are limited because only a handful of AZD1222 recipients were SARS-CoV-2 seropositive at baseline. Spike-specific TCR breadth and depth rose significantly after two AZD1222 doses compared with day 0 and with MenACWY recipients. The 56-69-year group was small, and its depth increase did not reach significance, likely because of low power. Vaccine-associated CD4 TCRs spanned the whole spike protein, with dominant responses in regions 160-218 and 743-854. Reportedly, close to half of the unique spike-specific TCRs recognized epitopes lying outside the regions that are mutated in the B.1.351 and B.1.1.7 variants. Because no day 14 peak-response samples were available, the repertoires could be characterized only after the peak T cell response. Participants were mostly white British, with more females than males. The authors suggested clonal diversity may have been underestimated.

Between the V and J ends, shortened by 0 bases and 2 bases respectively, the junction contains 9 bases. CDR1 LGHNA and CDR2 YSLEER are derived from the germline V gene. From the cysteine up to the phenylalanine, the CDR3 has a length of 15 residues. Only CDR3 DNA remains: 45 bases, in frame from the first base. The sample's time point label, in plain terms: about 28 days (+/-7) after the second vaccine dose. AZD1222 recipients with second doses at about 4 weeks or about 12 weeks were pooled, because spike-specific TCR depth and breadth did not differ between schedules. Vaccinee samples came from UK trials COV001 and COV002, including a single-blind randomized controlled phase 2/3 trial of AZD1222 (ChAdOx1 nCoV-19) in healthy adults. Trial participant PBMC samples were collected at day 0 and day 28 after the second dose for TCRbeta chain sequencing. The CDR3 regions of human TCRbeta chains were analyzed by immunosequencing. Per the source publication's procedure: Repertoire TCRs were matched against a reference library of SARS-CoV-2-specific TCRs generated with the MIRA antigen-specificity platform. Breadth was defined as the fraction of unique TCRs that were SARS-CoV-2-associated. Depth was defined as the fraction of total T cells that were SARS-CoV-2-associated. Using the MIRA data, each spike-specific TCR was mapped to the spike region that the TCR reacts to and placed in a CD4 or CD8 class. Log10-transformed breadth and depth values were compared by one-way ANOVA with Sidak's multiple comparisons tests. Not all clones reach the TCRdb copy of this immuneACCESS table, which keeps in-frame sequences only. Checked studies attribute under half of the gap to unresolved V genes and leave the rest unexplained. That table is the source of V, J and clone size, and D and trimming were worked out from the DNA. The sample yields about 180,000 clones; around 94% were counted once. Clones ranked in the top ten supply about 1.5% of the sample.

The starting material was peripheral blood, obtained 28 days after the second AZD1222 dose. This sequence uses TRBV4-3 and TRBJ2-3, with no confident D gene call. This clonotype was sampled from an adult who received the AZD1222 COVID-19 vaccine. In nucleotide form, the sequence is TGCGCCAGCAGCCAAGATCTCGGTAACACAGATACGCAGTATTTT. Protein translation: CASSQDLGNTDTQYF.